The entry that follows covers one TCR beta chain sequence. The antigen is not known. Time point meaning: sample taken at primary tumor resection. No cells were sorted before sequencing. The whole RNA sequenced was extracted from tumor, nontumor lung or frozen PBMC. Patients with untreated early-stage non-small cell lung cancer, numbering approximately 70, were the donors. This record comes from a study of spatial heterogeneity in lung cancer. Overall study results and limits: Whereas they appeared in blood less at follow-up, ubiquitous expanded tumor TCRs appeared there more at resection.

The germline gives CDR1 MNHEY, CDR2 SVGAGI. This CDR3 comprises 14 residues. Trimming removed 2 bases from V and 2 bases from J, with 8 bases in between. One entry per CDR3 protein, called by TCRdb with MiXCR from the 5' RACE reads. In the table there are around 60,000 distinct CDR3 sequences, less than 10% of which are singletons. The receptor was isolated from a female donor with early-stage non-small cell lung cancer. The rearrangement links TRBV6-5 to TRBJ2-3, with D unresolved. The specimen comprised PBMCs, sampled at surgery. This CDR3 reads CASSYGQITDTQYF. CDR3 DNA: TGTGCCAGCAGTTACGGGCAGATCACAGATACGCAGTATTTT.